This T cell receptor beta chain was found in a study of blood T cell repertoires in COVID-19. Turning to the study itself: Acute and convalescent COVID-19 specimens originated in the United States, Italy and Spain. The cDNA or gDNA used as material had been derived from T cells, B-cell-depleted T cells, or PBMCs.

V lost 5 bases and J lost 1, with 14 bases in between. Germline assignment: CDR1 MNHEY and CDR2 SVGEGT. The CDR3 has 15 residues. The authors' processing: Cell counts per sample came from amplifying reference gene primers. Repertoires were generated with immunoSEQ multiplex PCR, while TCRdb's copy carries only in-frame clones and drops some. The D gene and trimming were derived from the DNA, and the V and J assignments and clone size from that table. Among more than 95,000 clones listed, 81% were seen once. The chain links TRBV6-2 or TRBV6-3 to TRBJ1-1, with a weak D call TRBD1 (6 bases). The sequenced sample consisted of peripheral blood. This receptor was identified in a woman in her seventies with acute or convalescent COVID-19. The CDR3 DNA sequence: TGTGCCAGCAGTCCCTCAGGGGCCCGGAACACTGAAGCTTTCTTT. Protein product: CASSPSGARNTEAFF.